This TCR beta chain was found in a study of blood T cells in healthy people across ages. Through a sample-barcoded 5' primer and a J-beta primer mix, a second PCR was run for roughly 6 to 12 cycles. One entry per CDR3 protein, called by TCRdb with MiXCR from the 5' RACE reads. The table shows about 640,000 distinct CDR3 sequences, with roughly 53% occurring only once. This clonotype occurred a few times. One end of the junction fails to match germline, which may point to a read error. Sequencing was performed on blood. This receptor was identified in a man in his sixties in good health.

The CDR3 DNA sequence: TGCGCCGTTCGGGCGGGGGGGAACATACAAGAGACCCAGTACTTC. Translated, it gives CAVRAGGNIQETQYF. This chain joins TRBV28 and TRBJ2-5, with TRBD2 identical over 9 bases. The CDR3 spans 15 residues. Germline V CDR1 and CDR2: MDHEN, SYDVKM.